Shown below are 23 T cell receptor beta chains from a single sample sequenced in a study of T cell responses to AZD1222 COVID-19 vaccine. Assay: immunoSEQ multiplex PCR; the TCRdb copy retains only in-frame clones and omits some. This table holds approximately 60,000 clones, around 85% found once. Here the sequenced sample was peripheral blood, taken on day 0 of MenACWY control vaccination. These receptors were taken from an adult in good health.

The genes are TRBV7-8 and TRBJ1-6; 7 bases agree with TRBD1. Germline assignment: CDR1 SGHVS and CDR2 FQNEAQ. The CDR3 totals 15 residues. V was clipped by 4 bases and J by 3 bases; unmatched bases: 3. DNA of the CDR3: TGTGCCAGCAGCTCACAGGGGTTCTATAATTCACCCCTCCACTTT. It translates to CASSSQGFYNSPLHF.

The chain combines TRBV29-1 with TRBJ2-5, with D possibly being TRBD1 (6 bases). V shed 4 bases and J shed 5 bases, with 11 bases lying between them. Germline-derived CDR1 and CDR2 are SQVTM and ANQGSEA. The CDR3 runs to 12 residues. The chain's CDR3 is CSVGRGSETQYF. DNA of the CDR3: TGCAGCGTTGGCAGGGGATCCGAGACCCAGTACTTC.

The rearrangement joins TRBV28 to TRBJ2-5; D is unresolved. This CDR3 has 13 amino acids. CDR1 MDHEN and CDR2 SYDVKM come from the germline V gene. Deletions cut 6 bases from V and 3 bases from J, with 11 bases between. The CDR3 loop reads CASSLVGKETQYF. For the CDR3, the DNA is TGTGCCAGCAGCTTGGTTGGAAAAGAGACCCAGTACTTC.

The chain recombines TRBV18 with TRBJ1-4; a weak D match, TRBD1 (6 bases). The CDR3 runs to 15 residues. Germline V CDR1 and CDR2: KGHSH, LQKENI. Trimming pared 4 bases from V and 5 bases from J, leaving 14 bases between. The CDR3 nucleotides read TGTGCCAGCTCACTGACGGGGGCGATGAATGAAAAACTGTTTTTT. This gives the protein CASSLTGAMNEKLFF.

The chain combines TRBV5-1 with TRBJ2-1; 7 bases line up with TRBD2. V shed 0 bases and J 5 bases; nucleotides not matched to a gene: 11. The CDR3 consists of 17 residues. Per germline, CDR1 SGHRS and CDR2 YFSETQ. The CDR3 sequence is CASSLAASGQDNNEQFF. CDR3 coding DNA: TGCGCCAGCAGCTTGGCGGCTAGCGGACAAGACAACAATGAGCAGTTCTTC.

This chain links TRBV4-1 with TRBJ2-6; D gene uncertain. The CDR3 runs 14 residues. Looked up from germline, CDR1 is MGHRA and CDR2 is YSYEKL. V dropped 3 bases and J dropped 2 bases, with 5 bases sitting between them. The CDR3 DNA is TGCGCCAGCAGCCAGGGTACTGGGGCCAACGTCCTGACTTTC. This codes for CASSQGTGANVLTF.

This chain joins TRBV27 and TRBJ2-7; 7 positions match TRBD1. This CDR3 has 15 amino acids. With 5 bases clipped from V and 2 bases from J, the junction kept 9 bases outside the gene matches. The germline gives CDR1 MNHEY, CDR2 SMNVEV (reference sequence). The CDR3 nucleotides are TGTGCCAGCAGTCTTAAGGGACAGCCTGCCTACGAGCAGTACTTC. Translation gives CASSLKGQPAYEQYF.

This chain joins TRBV28 and TRBJ1-6; D unclear. CDR1 and CDR2 from the germline V gene are MDHEN and SYDVKM. The CDR3 has 14 amino acids. V was shortened by 1 base and J by 8 bases, with 9 bases between the two germline ends. As DNA, the CDR3 is TGTGCCAGCAGTTTATATGAGGGTTATTCACCCCTCCACTTT. Translated: CASSLYEGYSPLHF.

J is TRBJ2-5 and V is TRBV28; D perhaps matches TRBD2 (5 bases). Trimming removed 1 base from V and 0 bases from J, with 21 bases in between. CDR1 and CDR2 from the germline V gene are MDHEN and SYDVKM. The CDR3 loop spans 19 amino acids. The CDR3 loop reads CASSLFEGFSGPYQETQYF. The CDR3 coding sequence is TGTGCCAGCAGTTTATTCGAGGGATTTTCGGGCCCGTACCAAGAGACCCAGTACTTC.

This rearrangement joins TRBV30 to TRBJ1-4; D is unclear. CDR3 size: 15 residues. Germline lookup yields CDR1 GTSNPN and CDR2 SVGIG (reference sequence). The germline V and J ends were trimmed by 3 bases and 0 bases, with 11 bases remaining between them. CDR3 sequence: CAWRKGVATNEKLFF. Written as DNA, the CDR3 is TGTGCCTGGAGGAAAGGCGTAGCAACTAATGAAAAACTGTTTTTT.

V is TRBV5-8 and J is TRBJ1-1; D is unclear. The length of the CDR3 is 11 residues. Per the germline V gene, CDR1 is SGHTS and CDR2 is YDEGEE. V lost 2 bases, J lost 10 bases, and 9 bases lay in between. CDR3 in amino acids: CASSFAGRAFF. CDR3 nucleotides: TGTGCCAGCAGCTTCGCGGGTCGAGCTTTCTTT.

The V gene is TRBV11-3, the J gene TRBJ2-3; TRBD2 matches at 8 bases. Germline CDR1 and CDR2: SGHNT and YENEEA. The CDR3 contains 14 residues. Trimming took 5 bases from V and 1 from J; bases not matched to a gene: 2. The CDR3 sequence: CASSHSGGTDTQYF. The CDR3 DNA reads TGTGCCAGCAGCCATAGCGGGGGCACAGATACGCAGTATTTT.

The rearrangement links TRBV10-1 to TRBJ2-3; no definite D call. Germline CDR1 is WNHNN and CDR2 is SYGVQD (reference sequence). Trimming pared 5 bases from V and 5 bases from J, leaving 11 bases between. The CDR3 totals 13 residues. The chain's CDR3 is CASSLRRQDTQYF. CDR3 DNA: TGCGCCAGCAGTCTGAGACGCCAAGATACGCAGTATTTT.

This clone was recorded once. The rearrangement links TRBV11-2 to TRBJ2-1, with 9 bases identical to TRBD2. CDR1 is SGHAT and CDR2 is FQNNGV in the germline V gene. This CDR3 region has 15 residues. V shed 2 bases and J 8 bases; nucleotides not matched to a gene: 7. This CDR3 is CASSLLMREGHEQFF. The DNA for the CDR3 is TGTGCCAGCAGCTTACTGATGCGGGAGGGCCATGAGCAGTTCTTC.

CDR3 region: CSVEQNTDTQYF. CDR3 in DNA: TGCAGCGTTGAACAAAACACAGATACGCAGTATTTT. This chain uses TRBV29-1 with TRBJ2-3; D gene unclear. This CDR3 is built from 12 residues. Trimming took 2 bases from V and 2 from J, leaving 5 bases between them. Germline V gene lookup returns CDR1 SQVTM and CDR2 ANQGSEA.

This chain links TRBV28 with TRBJ2-3, with D maybe TRBD1 (6 bases). Trimming removed 3 bases at V and 3 bases at J, with 10 bases between. This CDR3 is 14 amino acids long. Germline V gene lookup returns CDR1 MDHEN and CDR2 SYDVKM. This chain's CDR3 is CASSFLQGTDTQYF. The CDR3 coding sequence is TGTGCCAGCAGTTTTTTACAGGGAACAGATACGCAGTATTTT.

This clone was observed a single time. V and J are TRBV10-1 and TRBJ1-1; possible D gene TRBD1, 5 bases. The length of the CDR3 is 13 residues. V lost 2 bases and J lost 7, with 11 bases in between. Germline lookup yields CDR1 WNHNN and CDR2 SYGVQD (reference sequence). Here the CDR3 DNA reads TGCGCCAGCAGTGAGCGGGGGGTATTTGAAGCTTTCTTT. Translating it yields CASSERGVFEAFF.

Relative to its sample, this clone is medium-sized. This chain joins TRBV2 and TRBJ2-7; 10 nucleotides align to TRBD1. Germline values: CDR1 SNHLY, CDR2 FYNNEI. J lost 2 bases, V lost 4 bases, and 2 bases had no gene match. The CDR3 has 14 residues. This chain's CDR3 is CASSGGQGTYEQYF. Written as DNA, the CDR3 is TGTGCCAGCAGTGGGGGACAGGGGACCTACGAGCAGTACTTC.

This sequence joins TRBV5-1 and TRBJ1-1, with D perhaps matching TRBD1 (5 bases). Looked up from germline, CDR1 is SGHRS and CDR2 is YFSETQ. V lost 4 bases and J lost 2, with 12 bases in between. This CDR3 contains 14 residues. The CDR3 here is CASSVGDRNTEAFF. The CDR3 coding sequence is TGCGCCAGCAGCGTGGGGGACCGAAACACTGAAGCTTTCTTT.

The chain employs TRBV19 and TRBJ2-4, with 7 nucleotides matching TRBD1. The CDR3 covers 18 residues. CDR1 is LNHDA, CDR2 SQIVND, per germline (reference sequence). J gave up 0 bases and V 5 bases, and 13 bases lay outside the gene matches. The CDR3 coding sequence is TGTGCCAGTAGTGTGCCCTATACGGGACAGCTAGCCAAAAACATTCAGTACTTC. Residues: CASSVPYTGQLAKNIQYF.

This chain uses TRBV18 with TRBJ2-5, with D unclear. Looked up from germline, CDR1 is KGHSH and CDR2 is LQKENI. The CDR3 has 16 residues. The ends were cut back, 3 bases at V and 4 bases at J, with 18 bases in the middle. This CDR3 is CASSPASGRRAETQYF. Written as DNA, the CDR3 is TGTGCCAGCTCACCCGCGTCAGGAAGAAGGGCAGAGACCCAGTACTTC.

CDR3 sequence: CASSLLGDGTNYGYTF. CDR3 DNA sequence: TGTGCCAGCAGTCTACTGGGGGACGGGACTAACTATGGCTACACCTTC. The chain is built from TRBV7-6 and TRBJ1-2, with TRBD1 as a possible D gene (5 bases). The CDR3 spans 16 residues. Trimming pared 6 bases from V and 0 bases from J, leaving 17 bases between. Germline CDR1 SGHVS, CDR2 FNYEAQ.

CDR3 DNA: TGTGCCAGTAGTAACTTACCAGGTTGGGGCTATGGCTACACCTTC. It translates to CASSNLPGWGYGYTF. This chain connects TRBV19 to TRBJ1-2, with D unclear. Germline V gene sequence: CDR1 LNHDA, CDR2 SQIVND (reference sequence). This CDR3 region has 15 residues. The ends were cut back, 4 bases at V and 4 bases at J, with 16 bases in the middle.